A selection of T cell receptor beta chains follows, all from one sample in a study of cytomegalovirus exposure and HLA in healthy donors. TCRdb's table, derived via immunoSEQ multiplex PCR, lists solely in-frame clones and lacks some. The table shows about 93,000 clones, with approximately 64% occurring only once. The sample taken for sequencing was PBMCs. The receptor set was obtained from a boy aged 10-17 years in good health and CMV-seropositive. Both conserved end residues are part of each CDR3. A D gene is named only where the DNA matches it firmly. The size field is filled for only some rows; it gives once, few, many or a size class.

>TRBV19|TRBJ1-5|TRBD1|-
CASRTGGDSSNQPQHF
TGTGCCAGTCGGACAGGGGGTGACTCGAGCAATCAGCCCCAGCATTTT
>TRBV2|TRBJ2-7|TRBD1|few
CASRLQGVGEQYF
TGTGCCAGCAGACTACAGGGGGTTGGCGAGCAGTACTTC
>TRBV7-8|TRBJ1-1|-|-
CASSNRDNEAFF
TGTGCCAGCTCTAACCGGGACAATGAAGCTTTCTTT
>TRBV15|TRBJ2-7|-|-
CATSLGSAYEQYF
TGTGCCACCAGTCTCGGTTCTGCCTACGAGCAGTACTTC
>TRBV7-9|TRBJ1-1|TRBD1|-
CASSSGTGNTEAFF
TGTGCCAGCAGCTCCGGGACAGGGAACACTGAAGCTTTCTTT
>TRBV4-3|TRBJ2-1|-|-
CASSQALVFNEQFF
TGCGCCAGCAGCCAAGCCCTAGTCTTCAATGAGCAGTTCTTC
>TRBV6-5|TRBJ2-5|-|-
CASRGGVGGTQYF
TGTGCCAGCCGAGGAGGGGTTGGGGGGACCCAGTACTTC
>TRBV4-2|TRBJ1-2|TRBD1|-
CASSQDGGQVWTYGYTF
TGTGCCAGCAGCCAAGATGGGGGACAGGTTTGGACCTATGGCTACACCTTC
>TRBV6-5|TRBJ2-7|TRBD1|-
CASSVRQGHEQYF
TGTGCCAGCAGTGTACGACAGGGGCACGAGCAGTACTTC
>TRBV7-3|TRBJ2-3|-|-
CASSFGQRTDTQYF
TGTGCCAGCAGCTTTGGGCAACGCACAGATACGCAGTATTTT
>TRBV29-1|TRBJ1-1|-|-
CSVGNRLITNTEAFF
TGCAGCGTTGGGAACAGATTGATAACGAACACTGAAGCTTTCTTT
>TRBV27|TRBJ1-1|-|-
CASSLSPGGTEAFF
TGTGCCAGCAGTTTATCCCCCGGGGGCACTGAAGCTTTCTTT
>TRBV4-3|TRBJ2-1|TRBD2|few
CASSREPGLAEYNEQFF
TGCGCCAGCAGCCGAGAACCGGGACTAGCGGAGTACAATGAGCAGTTCTTC
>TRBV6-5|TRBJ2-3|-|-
CASRERRLADTQYF
TGTGCCAGCAGGGAAAGGAGATTGGCAGATACGCAGTATTTT
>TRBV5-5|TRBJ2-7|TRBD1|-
CASSSEGQGFSYEQYF
TGTGCCAGCAGCTCAGAGGGACAGGGCTTCTCCTACGAGCAGTACTTC
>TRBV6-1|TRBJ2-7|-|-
CASSDRGDRILIYEQYF
TGTGCCAGCAGTGACAGGGGGGATCGTATTCTAATCTACGAGCAGTACTTC
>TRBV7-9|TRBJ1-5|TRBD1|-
CASSQGGSNQPQHF
TGTGCCAGCAGCCAGGGGGGTAGCAATCAGCCCCAGCATTTT
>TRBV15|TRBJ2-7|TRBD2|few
CATSSLLAGFYEQYF
TGTGCCACCAGCAGCTTACTAGCGGGATTCTACGAGCAGTACTTC
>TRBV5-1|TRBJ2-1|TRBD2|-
CASSLELAGFNEQFF
TGCGCCAGCAGCTTGGAACTAGCGGGATTCAATGAGCAGTTCTTC
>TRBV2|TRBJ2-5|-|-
CASSLQGVGETQYF
TGTGCCAGCAGTCTACAGGGAGTCGGGGAGACCCAGTACTTC
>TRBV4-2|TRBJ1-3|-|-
CASSQVSNTIYF
TGTGCCAGCAGCCAAGTAAGCAACACCATATATTTT
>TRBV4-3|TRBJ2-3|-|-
CASSQLRGGSTDTQYF
TGCGCCAGCAGCCAGCTCAGGGGCGGGAGCACAGATACGCAGTATTTT
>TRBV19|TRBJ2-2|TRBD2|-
CASRTLAGGDTGELFF
TGTGCCAGTAGGACCCTAGCGGGAGGGGACACCGGGGAGCTGTTTTTT
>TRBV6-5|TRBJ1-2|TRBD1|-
CASSLGQGRGYTF
TGTGCCAGCAGTTTAGGACAGGGGAGAGGCTACACCTTC
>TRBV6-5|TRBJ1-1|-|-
CASRPTGNTEAFF
TGTGCCAGCAGACCTACAGGTAACACTGAAGCTTTCTTT
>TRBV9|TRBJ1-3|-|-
CASSVDSSGNTIYF
TGTGCCAGCAGCGTAGACAGCTCTGGAAACACCATATATTTT
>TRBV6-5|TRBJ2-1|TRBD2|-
CASSSSGGEQFF
TGTGCCAGCAGTTCTAGCGGGGGGGAGCAGTTCTTC
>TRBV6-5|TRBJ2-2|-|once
CASSPGTNTGELFF
TGTGCCAGCAGTCCGGGAACGAACACCGGGGAGCTGTTTTTT
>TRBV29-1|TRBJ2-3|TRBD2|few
CSVTTSGTDTQYF
TGCAGCGTTACGACTAGCGGCACAGATACGCAGTATTTT
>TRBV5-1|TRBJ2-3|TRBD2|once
CASSPLRGAGGPGDTQYF
TGCGCCAGCAGCCCCCTGAGGGGAGCGGGGGGGCCCGGAGATACGCAGTATTTT
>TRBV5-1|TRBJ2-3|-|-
CASSLEDYTQYF
TGCGCCAGCAGCTTGGAAGACTACACGCAGTATTTT
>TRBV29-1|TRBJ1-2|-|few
CSAERGLGGAQGGYTF
TGCAGCGCTGAAAGAGGTTTGGGAGGGGCCCAAGGAGGCTACACCTTC
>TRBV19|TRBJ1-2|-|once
CASSPRQIERYGYTF
TGTGCCAGTAGTCCGCGGCAGATTGAGCGCTATGGCTACACCTTC
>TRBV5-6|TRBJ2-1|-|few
CASSLVGADLYNEQFF
TGTGCCAGCAGCTTGGTCGGAGCTGACCTCTACAATGAGCAGTTCTTC
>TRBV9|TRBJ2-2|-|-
CASSPRGSGNTGELFF
TGTGCCAGCAGCCCCCGGGGTAGCGGAAACACCGGGGAGCTGTTTTTT
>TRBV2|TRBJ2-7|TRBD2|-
CASRRIAGASSYEQYF
TGTGCCAGCAGGCGGATAGCGGGGGCAAGCTCCTACGAGCAGTACTTC
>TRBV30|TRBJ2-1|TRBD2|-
CAWSVRILAGGLNEQFF
TGTGCCTGGAGTGTACGCATCCTAGCGGGAGGTCTGAATGAGCAGTTCTTC
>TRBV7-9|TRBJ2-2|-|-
CASSRGEQGNTGELFF
TGTGCCAGCTCGCGGGGAGAACAAGGGAACACCGGGGAGCTGTTTTTT
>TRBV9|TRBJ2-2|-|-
CASSVGAGTGELFF
TGTGCCAGCAGCGTAGGTGCAGGGACCGGGGAGCTGTTTTTT
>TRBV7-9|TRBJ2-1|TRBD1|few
CASSPVGDSTEQFF
TGTGCCAGCAGCCCTGTCGGGGACAGTACTGAGCAGTTCTTC
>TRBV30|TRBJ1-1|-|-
CAWSRGMNTEAFF
TGTGCCTGGAGTCGAGGGATGAACACTGAAGCTTTCTTT
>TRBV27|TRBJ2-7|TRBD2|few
CASSLIGLAASYEQYF
TGTGCCAGCAGTTTAATAGGACTAGCGGCCTCCTACGAGCAGTACTTC
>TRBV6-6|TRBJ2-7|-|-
CASSYGGNYEQYF
TGTGCCAGCAGTTACGGCGGGAACTACGAGCAGTACTTC
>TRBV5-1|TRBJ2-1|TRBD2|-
CASSPGLGSYNEQFF
TGCGCCAGCAGCCCGGGACTAGGGTCCTACAATGAGCAGTTCTTC
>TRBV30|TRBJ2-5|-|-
CAWSRGGETQYF
TGTGCCTGGTCAAGGGGGGGAGAGACCCAGTACTTC
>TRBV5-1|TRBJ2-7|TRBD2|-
CASSPSLTSGNSIEQYF
TGCGCCAGCAGCCCTAGCCTGACTAGCGGGAATTCGATCGAGCAGTACTTC
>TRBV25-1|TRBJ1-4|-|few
CASSDPLEGATNEKLFF
TGTGCCAGCAGTGACCCCCTTGAGGGGGCAACTAATGAAAAACTGTTTTTT
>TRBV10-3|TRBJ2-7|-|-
CAISGMAGSYEQYF
TGTGCCATCAGTGGGATGGCAGGCTCCTACGAGCAGTACTTC
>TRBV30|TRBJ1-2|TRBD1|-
CAWSVGTAVGYTF
TGTGCCTGGAGTGTCGGGACAGCGGTGGGCTACACCTTC
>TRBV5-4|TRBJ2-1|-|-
CASSLAGSYNEQFF
TGTGCCAGCAGCTTGGCGGGAAGCTACAATGAGCAGTTCTTC
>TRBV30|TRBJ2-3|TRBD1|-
CAGTGGTDTQYF
TGTGCCGGGACAGGGGGCACAGATACGCAGTATTTT
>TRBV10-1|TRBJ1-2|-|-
CASSQGIHYGYPF
TGCGCCAGCAGTCAGGGAATCCACTATGGCTACCCCTTC
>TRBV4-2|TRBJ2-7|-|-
CASSQGGQGRHF
TGTGCCAGCAGCCAAGGCGGCCAGGGTAGGCACTTC
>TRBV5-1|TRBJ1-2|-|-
CASSPSGNNYGYPF
TGCGCCAGCAGCCCGAGCGGAAACAACTATGGCTACCCCTTC